The rows below give T cell receptor beta chains drawn from one sample of a study of somatic mutations in cytotoxic T cells in rheumatoid arthritis. Here immunoSEQ multiplex PCR was the method, and the copy in TCRdb shows in-frame clones only, minus some. Of 15,000 to 20,000 clones listed, roughly 80% are singletons. The sample comprised CD8+ T cells sorted from blood. Every receptor here comes from a woman aged 45-65 years in good health. The CDR3 runs from the conserved cysteine through the conserved F or W. A D gene is named only where the DNA matches it firmly. Rows may omit the clone size; those that give it use once, few, many or a size class.

CDR3aa,CDR3nt,abundance,d_gene,j_gene,v_gene
CASSPQGIGNQPQHF,TGTGCCAGCAGTCCGCAGGGTATCGGCAATCAGCCCCAGCATTTT,-,-,TRBJ1-5,TRBV27
CASSQEFRGPYEQYF,TGCGCCAGCAGCCAAGAATTCAGGGGCCCCTACGAGCAGTACTTC,-,-,TRBJ2-7,TRBV4-1
CASSLRNSISLFF,TGTGCCAGCAGTTTACGCAACAGCATAAGCCTGTTTTTT,-,-,TRBJ1-4,TRBV28
CASSKGFPAVGNSPLHF,TGCGCCAGCAGCAAGGGATTTCCCGCCGTGGGGAATTCACCCCTCCACTTT,few,-,TRBJ1-6,TRBV4-1
CASSHLNTEAFF,TGTGCCAGCAGTCATCTGAACACTGAAGCTTTCTTT,few,-,TRBJ1-1,TRBV6-6
CASSQEGAVGPYEQYF,TGTGCCAGCAGCCAAGAGGGGGCCGTTGGGCCCTACGAGCAGTACTTC,-,-,TRBJ2-7,TRBV14
CASRERVGQTSNQPQHF,TGCGCCAGCAGAGAAAGGGTCGGGCAGACAAGCAATCAGCCCCAGCATTTT,-,-,TRBJ1-5,TRBV5-1
CSVRGGSGTEAFF,TGCAGTGTCCGGGGGGGGTCAGGAACTGAAGCTTTCTTT,-,-,TRBJ1-1,TRBV29-1
CASSPTGGVYTDTQYF,TGTGCCAGCAGCCCGACCGGGGGAGTTTACACAGATACGCAGTATTTT,-,-,TRBJ2-3,TRBV7-8
CASSPLPGPQETQYF,TGCGCCAGCAGCCCCCTTCCCGGGCCTCAAGAGACCCAGTACTTC,-,-,TRBJ2-5,TRBV4-1
CATSTPTYEQYF,TGTGCCACCTCGACTCCAACCTACGAGCAGTACTTC,few,-,TRBJ2-7,TRBV19
CASSNSGRKVGDNEQFF,TGTGCCAGCAGCAATTCCGGGAGGAAGGTAGGGGACAATGAGCAGTTCTTC,once,TRBD2,TRBJ2-1,TRBV5-4
CASSLASSGNTIYF,TGTGCCAGCAGTTTAGCGAGCTCTGGAAACACCATATATTTT,-,-,TRBJ1-3,TRBV27
CASSVEVEGPTNSPLHF,TGTGCCAGCAGCGTAGAGGTGGAAGGACCGACAAATTCACCCCTCCACTTT,once,-,TRBJ1-6,TRBV9
CASSPWGLSEAFF,TGTGCCAGCAGCCCCTGGGGACTTTCTGAAGCTTTCTTT,medium-sized,-,TRBJ1-1,TRBV14
CSVGLAGRLGFYEQYF,TGCAGCGTAGGACTAGCGGGAAGGCTGGGATTCTACGAGCAGTACTTC,-,TRBD2,TRBJ2-7,TRBV29-1
CASSHVRGVHEQYF,TGCGCCAGCAGCCACGTCAGGGGAGTCCACGAGCAGTACTTC,-,-,TRBJ2-7,TRBV4-1
CAWSIQETGGETQYF,TGTGCCTGGAGTATTCAAGAGACAGGCGGGGAGACCCAGTACTTC,-,-,TRBJ2-5,TRBV30
CASSVGTGTEAFF,TGTGCCAGCAGCGTAGGTACTGGGACTGAAGCTTTCTTT,-,-,TRBJ1-1,TRBV9
CASSFGTGSEETQYF,TGTGCCAGCAGTTTCGGGACAGGGTCGGAAGAGACCCAGTACTTC,-,TRBD1,TRBJ2-5,TRBV27
CASSLELAEQFF,TGTGCCAGCAGCTTAGAACTAGCGGAGCAGTTCTTC,-,TRBD2,TRBJ2-1,TRBV7-6
CASSLIGGSTYEQYF,TGTGCCAGCAGTTTGATAGGGGGCTCTACCTACGAGCAGTACTTC,-,TRBD1,TRBJ2-7,TRBV27
CTSRGVPYKSTGFIYGYTF,TGCACCAGCAGGGGCGTCCCGTATAAGAGTACAGGGTTTATCTATGGCTACACCTTC,-,-,TRBJ1-2,TRBV1
CASSQSPSGKGGVDEAFF,TGCGCCAGCAGCCAATCCCCCAGCGGGAAAGGTGGGGTGGATGAAGCTTTCTTT,-,-,TRBJ1-1,TRBV4-1
CASSQGQLSGANVLTF,TGTGCCAGCAGTCAAGGACAGCTCTCTGGGGCCAACGTCCTGACTTTC,-,-,TRBJ2-6,TRBV28
CASSQPYPSTDTQYF,TGTGCCAGCAGCCAGCCATACCCTAGCACAGATACGCAGTATTTT,-,-,TRBJ2-3,TRBV28
CAWSFAGGTDTQYF,TGTGCCTGGAGTTTCGCGGGAGGAACAGATACGCAGTATTTT,-,TRBD2,TRBJ2-3,TRBV30
CASSVLATGQDTQYF,TGTGCCAGCAGTGTACTAGCGACTGGGCAAGATACGCAGTATTTT,-,TRBD2,TRBJ2-3,TRBV6-1
CASSSGQGEQFF,TGTGCCAGCAGCTCGGGACAGGGCGAGCAGTTCTTC,-,TRBD1,TRBJ2-1,TRBV13
CASRDLDTDTQYF,TGTGCCAGCAGGGACTTGGATACAGATACGCAGTATTTT,-,-,TRBJ2-3,TRBV27
CAISGPTSTDTQYF,TGTGCCATCAGTGGACCTACGAGCACAGATACGCAGTATTTT,-,-,TRBJ2-3,TRBV10-3
CASSYRSNYGYTF,TGTGCCAGCAGTTACCGATCTAACTATGGCTACACCTTC,-,-,TRBJ1-2,TRBV28
CAISDNSLGWAVTGELFF,TGTGCCATCAGTGATAATAGTTTAGGTTGGGCGGTCACCGGGGAGCTGTTTTTT,-,-,TRBJ2-2,TRBV10-3
CASSLADRPNTGELFF,TGTGCCAGCAGCTTAGCGGACAGGCCGAACACCGGGGAGCTGTTTTTT,-,TRBD1,TRBJ2-2,TRBV7-6
CASKGTATTGELFF,TGTGCCAGTAAGGGGACCGCAACGACCGGGGAGCTGTTTTTT,-,-,TRBJ2-2,TRBV19
CASSQEGGPDMAGNSPLHF,TGCGCCAGCAGCCAAGAAGGGGGGCCTGACATGGCGGGTAATTCACCCCTCCACTTT,-,-,TRBJ1-6,TRBV4-3
CASSQVRSTNTDTQYF,TGCGCCAGCAGCCAAGTGCGGTCGACAAACACAGATACGCAGTATTTT,-,-,TRBJ2-3,TRBV4-1
CASSAGGGLRETQYF,TGTGCCAGCAGCGCCGGGGGGGGTCTGAGAGAGACCCAGTACTTC,-,-,TRBJ2-5,TRBV21-1
CASSIIGASATGGSYNEQFF,TGTGCCAGTAGTATAATCGGTGCTAGTGCCACCGGCGGCTCCTACAATGAGCAGTTCTTC,-,-,TRBJ2-1,TRBV19
CASSEYRRGYTDTQYF,TGTGCCAGCAGTGAATACCGGCGGGGTTACACAGATACGCAGTATTTT,-,-,TRBJ2-3,TRBV6-1
CASSEVYQAPSTDTQYF,TGTGCCAGCAGTGAGGTCTACCAGGCCCCTAGCACAGATACGCAGTATTTT,once,-,TRBJ2-3,TRBV6-1
CASSFRTGDPLEQYF,TGCGCCAGCAGCTTTAGGACAGGGGACCCCCTCGAGCAGTACTTC,-,TRBD1,TRBJ2-7,TRBV5-1
CASSGRTGSGSYEQYF,TGTGCCAGCAGTGGCCGGACCGGTTCGGGGTCCTACGAGCAGTACTTC,-,-,TRBJ2-7,TRBV6-1
CASSPLYRGLTGELFF,TGTGCCAGCAGCCCGTTATACAGGGGTCTCACCGGGGAGCTGTTTTTT,-,TRBD1,TRBJ2-2,TRBV7-2
CASSFGGSEETQYF,TGTGCCAGCAGCTTCGGGGGGAGCGAAGAGACCCAGTACTTC,-,TRBD2,TRBJ2-5,TRBV5-6
CASSEGRGFTDTQYF,TGTGCCAGCAGTGAAGGTCGGGGGTTCACAGATACGCAGTATTTT,-,-,TRBJ2-3,TRBV6-1
CASSRGQMNTGELFF,TGTGCCAGTAGTAGGGGACAAATGAACACCGGGGAGCTGTTTTTT,-,-,TRBJ2-2,TRBV19
CASSLAGQSYGYTF,TGTGCCAGCAGCTTAGCGGGACAGAGCTATGGCTACACCTTC,-,TRBD1,TRBJ1-2,TRBV7-8
CASSQGQGTEAFF,TGCGCCAGCAGCCAAGGACAGGGCACTGAAGCTTTCTTT,-,TRBD1,TRBJ1-1,TRBV4-3
CASSYFPGDSYEQYF,TGTGCCAGCAGTTACTTCCCCGGGGACAGCTACGAGCAGTACTTC,-,TRBD1,TRBJ2-7,TRBV6-6
CASSLASIGANSPLHF,TGTGCCAGCAGCTTAGCGAGTATCGGGGCCAATTCACCCCTCCACTTT,-,-,TRBJ1-6,TRBV7-6